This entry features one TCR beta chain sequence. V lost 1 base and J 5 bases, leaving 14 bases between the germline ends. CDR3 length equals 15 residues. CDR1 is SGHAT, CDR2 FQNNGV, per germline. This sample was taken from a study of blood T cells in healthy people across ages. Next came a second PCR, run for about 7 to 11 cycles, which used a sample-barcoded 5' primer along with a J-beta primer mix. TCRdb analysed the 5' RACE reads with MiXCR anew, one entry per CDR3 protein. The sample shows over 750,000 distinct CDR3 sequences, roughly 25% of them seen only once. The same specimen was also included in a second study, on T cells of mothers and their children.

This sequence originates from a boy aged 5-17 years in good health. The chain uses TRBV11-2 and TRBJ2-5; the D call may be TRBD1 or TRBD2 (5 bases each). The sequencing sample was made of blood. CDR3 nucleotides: TGTGCCAGCAGCTTAGCTCCGGGGCCCGCGGAGACCCAGTACTTC. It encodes CASSLAPGPAETQYF.